The 4 T cell receptor beta chains below come from one sample, sequenced in a study of response to subunit inactivated influenza vaccine. TCRdb analysed the RT-PCR reads with MiXCR anew, one entry per CDR3 protein. The sample shows around 570,000 distinct CDR3 sequences, 7.6% of them seen only once. The sample here was PBMCs from blood, taken less than 30 months after vaccination. These receptors all stem from a man between 50 and 75 years old who received an inactivated influenza vaccine.

V gene TRBV6-2 or TRBV6-3 combines with J gene TRBJ2-2; D perhaps matches TRBD2 (6 bases). V lost 7 bases and J lost 0, with 9 bases in between. This CDR3 comprises 14 residues. Germline V gene data show CDR1 as MNHEY and CDR2 as SVGEGT. The CDR3 region has the DNA TGTGCCAGCACCAGGACTACGAACACCGGGGAGCTGTTTTTT. Protein sequence: CASTRTTNTGELFF.

This clonotype was observed a handful of times. This sequence joins TRBV20-1 and TRBJ2-3; possibly TRBD1 for D (6 bases). Trimming shortened V by 5 bases and J by 4 bases, and 22 bases separated the two germline ends. The germline V gene has CDR1 DFQATT and CDR2 SNEGSKA (reference sequence). This CDR3 region has 16 residues. CDR3: CSASNPTGGPADTQYF. CDR3 nucleotides: TGCAGTGCTTCTAACCCGACAGGCGGCCCAGCAGATACGCAGTATTTT.

This clonotype appeared a few times. The CDR3 coding sequence is TGTGCCAGCTTGGCCGGGGCGGGCAATCAGCCCCAGCATTTT. Residues: CASLAGAGNQPQHF. The chain is built from TRBV2 and TRBJ1-5; a possible D gene is TRBD1 (5 bases). Per the germline V gene, CDR1 is SNHLY and CDR2 is FYNNEI. V was trimmed by 8 bases and J by 2 bases, leaving 13 bases between them. CDR3 length equals 14 residues.

This clonotype was observed at least ten times. This rearrangement joins TRBV4-3 to TRBJ2-3; TRBD1 aligns across 7 bases. Trimming at V came to 0 bases and at J to 2 bases, leaving 8 bases not matched to a gene. The CDR3 sequence is 17 residues long. Per the germline V gene, CDR1 is LGHNA and CDR2 is YSLEER. The CDR3 DNA reads TGCGCCAGCAGCCAAGATTTCCGGGACAGCTTCACAGATACGCAGTATTTT. Translating gives CASSQDFRDSFTDTQYF.